This passage covers 25 T cell receptor beta chains from one sample sequenced in a study of CD8 T cells in Susac syndrome. An input of about 0.45 to 1 ug of RNA was subjected to reverse transcription using random hexamers. TCRdb recomputed calls from the immunoSEQ multiplex PCR reads with MiXCR, one row per CDR3 protein. The repertoire has about 130,000 distinct CDR3 sequences, roughly 80% of them found once; the top ten carry 0.5% to 0.65%. Sequences were obtained from CD8+ T cells from PBMCs. The receptors here all came from a human donor with multiple sclerosis.

This chain uses TRBV13 with TRBJ1-2, with TRBD1 matching 7 bases. The CDR3 covers 18 residues. Trimming at V came to 5 bases and at J to 4 bases, leaving 19 bases not matched to a gene. CDR1 is PRHDT, CDR2 FYEKMQ, per germline (reference sequence). The CDR3 sequence is CASSGLGQGGPKGYGYTF. Written as DNA, the CDR3 is TGTGCCAGCAGCGGTCTAGGGCAGGGGGGGCCCAAAGGCTATGGCTACACCTTC.

This chain uses TRBV12-3 or TRBV12-4 with TRBJ2-3; D possibly uses TRBD1 or TRBD2 (7 bases each). The CDR3 is 19 residues long. Trimming removed 5 bases from V and 2 bases from J, with 26 bases in between. The CDR3 is CASSTSLVKGAGATDTQYF. CDR3 nucleotide sequence: TGTGCCAGCAGTACTTCCCTAGTTAAGGGGGCGGGGGCCACAGATACGCAGTATTTT.

The chain uses TRBV4-3 and TRBJ1-1; D is unresolved. Germline CDR1 reads LGHNA; CDR2 reads YSLEER. V was pared by 1 base and J by 2 bases, with 8 bases between. There are 14 residues in the CDR3. The CDR3, as DNA: TGCGCCAGCAGCCAAGCGGGCGCAAACACTGAAGCTTTCTTT. It specifies CASSQAGANTEAFF.

The chain uses TRBV15 and TRBJ2-1; weak D call: TRBD1 (6 bases). This CDR3 is built from 15 residues. The germline V gene encodes CDR1 LNHNV and CDR2 YYDKDF (reference sequence). The germline V and J ends were trimmed by 9 bases and 3 bases, with 18 bases remaining between them. CDR3 bases: TGTGCCACTTCCGGACAGATTAGCAGCTACAATGAGCAGTTCTTC. Translation: CATSGQISSYNEQFF.

This clonotype was detected a few times. The CDR3 sequence: CASSSGDYSSTDTQYF. The CDR3 DNA is TGTGCCAGCAGCTCCGGGGACTACTCTAGCACAGATACGCAGTATTTT. The chain combines TRBV5-5 with TRBJ2-3; 7 bases match TRBD2. This CDR3 contains 16 residues. V lost 3 bases, J lost 0 bases, and 7 bases stayed unmatched. The germline V gene has CDR1 SGHKS and CDR2 YYEKEE (reference sequence).

A remark on this clonotype: One end of the junction fails to match germline, which may point to a read error. The rearrangement joins TRBV28 to TRBJ1-1; 7 nucleotides agree with TRBD1. Germline V gene data show CDR1 as MDHEN and CDR2 as SYDVKM. The CDR3 has 15 amino acids. CDR3 protein: CASSPPDRSGAEAFF. The CDR3 nucleotides read TGTGCCAGCAGTCCTCCGGACAGGTCGGGTGCTGAGGCTTTCTTT.

The chain has TRBV19 and TRBJ1-1; 7 nucleotides align to TRBD1. With V trimmed by 4 bases and J by 5 bases, 4 bases remained unmatched. This CDR3 has 13 amino acids. The germline gives CDR1 LNHDA, CDR2 SQIVND (reference sequence). CDR3 in amino acids: CASSTGTATEAFF. The CDR3, as DNA: TGTGCCAGTAGTACTGGGACAGCGACTGAAGCTTTCTTT.

The V and J genes are TRBV29-1 and TRBJ2-3; D perhaps matches TRBD2 (7 bases). Germline loops: CDR1 SQVTM, CDR2 ANQGSEA. Trimming left V 4 bases short and J 6 bases short, with 17 bases between. The CDR3 sequence is 14 residues long. CDR3 coding DNA: TGCAGCGTTGTCGGCTTAGGGGGGGCCGATACGCAGTATTTT. As protein: CSVVGLGGADTQYF.

This sequence joins TRBV28 and TRBJ2-7, with TRBD1 matching over 9 bases. CDR3 size: 16 residues. With 6 bases clipped from V and 2 bases from J, the junction kept 11 bases outside the gene matches. Germline V gene lookup returns CDR1 MDHEN and CDR2 SYDVKM. CDR3 DNA: TGTGCCAGCAGCCCAACGACAGGGGGTGCAGCCTACGAGCAGTACTTC. This codes for CASSPTTGGAAYEQYF.

This clonotype was seen a single time. The V and J genes are TRBV7-9 and TRBJ2-1, with 10 bases aligning to TRBD2. The CDR3 consists of 16 residues. CDR1 and CDR2 (germline): SEHNR, FQNEAQ (reference sequence). Trimming at V came to 5 bases and at J to 7 bases, leaving 11 bases not matched to a gene. The CDR3, as DNA: TGTGCCAGCAGCCCCCCCATGGGACTAGCGCGAAATGAGCAGTTCTTC. Protein product: CASSPPMGLARNEQFF.

The V gene is TRBV4-1, the J gene TRBJ2-1; 9 bases are shared with TRBD2. V lost 4 bases, J lost 5 bases, and 6 bases stayed unmatched. The V gene's germline CDR1 is MGHRA and CDR2 YSYEKL. The CDR3 is made up of 15 amino acids. The CDR3: CASSLIAGVDNEQFF. The CDR3 bases are TGCGCCAGCAGCCTAATAGCGGGGGTGGACAATGAGCAGTTCTTC.

The chain is built from TRBV5-1 and TRBJ2-7, with no clear D. The length of the CDR3 is 12 residues. Germline assignment: CDR1 SGHRS and CDR2 YFSETQ. V lost 1 base, J lost 7 bases, and 9 bases lay in between. CDR3 residues: CASSLRPREQYF. In DNA form, the CDR3 reads TGCGCCAGCAGCTTGCGGCCCCGAGAGCAGTACTTC.

This sequence joins TRBV13 and TRBJ2-4, with 8 positions matching TRBD1. V was clipped by 6 bases and J by 7 bases; unmatched bases: 14. Germline V gene sequence: CDR1 PRHDT, CDR2 FYEKMQ (reference sequence). The CDR3 runs 16 residues. The CDR3 protein is CASRPMDRDWDNIQYF. CDR3 DNA sequence: TGTGCCAGCAGACCAATGGACAGGGACTGGGATAACATTCAGTACTTC.

This chain links TRBV12-5 with TRBJ1-5, with no clear D. CDR1 and CDR2 from the germline V gene are LGHNT and FRNRAP. The CDR3 is 13 residues long. Deletions cut 3 bases from V and 6 bases from J, with 9 bases between. The DNA of the CDR3 is TGTGCTAGTGGTTTCGTTTTTGGTCAGCCCCAGCATTTT. It codes for CASGFVFGQPQHF.

This sequence joins TRBV11-2 and TRBJ2-7, with D perhaps matching TRBD1 (6 bases). The V and J ends lost 1 base and 4 bases respectively, with 20 bases between them. Germline CDR1 reads SGHAT; CDR2 reads FQNNGV. The CDR3 covers 17 residues. The CDR3 coding sequence is TGTGCCAGCAGCTTAGTCGGTTTAGGGCAGGGGACATACGAGCAGTACTTC. Translation: CASSLVGLGQGTYEQYF.

V gene TRBV27 combines with J gene TRBJ2-2, with D perhaps TRBD1 or TRBD2 (5 bases each). Germline V gene data show CDR1 as MNHEY and CDR2 as SMNVEV (reference sequence). This CDR3 contains 15 residues. Trimming took off 0 bases at V and 5 bases at J, with 10 bases between the two ends. In DNA form, the CDR3 reads TGTGCCAGCAGTTTATCGGGCAGGGAGACCGGGGAGCTGTTTTTT. Protein product: CASSLSGRETGELFF.

V and J are TRBV24-1 and TRBJ2-2, with 10 bases aligning to TRBD1. This CDR3 is 16 amino acids long. Germline V gene sequence: CDR1 KGHDR, CDR2 SFDVKD. Trimming removed 4 bases from V and 6 bases from J; junction bases left unmatched: 7. This CDR3 is CATSDPDRGVAGELFF. The CDR3 nucleotides are TGTGCCACCAGTGACCCGGACAGGGGGGTGGCCGGGGAGCTGTTTTTT.

The V gene is TRBV3-1, the J gene TRBJ2-5; D may be TRBD2 (7 bases). This CDR3 spans 16 amino acids. Trimming removed 4 bases from V and 5 bases from J, with 20 bases in between. Germline V gives CDR1 LGHDT, CDR2 YNNKEL (reference sequence). This CDR3 is CASSLGAGAARETQYF. CDR3 in DNA: TGTGCCAGCAGCCTCGGCGCGGGGGCCGCCCGGGAGACCCAGTACTTC.

The CDR3 DNA reads as TGTGCCACCAGTGATGGCAAGCTTCACAATGAGCAGTTCTTC. It yields the protein CATSDGKLHNEQFF. The chain joins TRBV24-1 to TRBJ2-1; no definite D call. The CDR3 is 14 amino acids. The ends were cut back, 3 bases at V and 5 bases at J, with 10 bases in the middle. Germline-derived CDR1 and CDR2 are KGHDR and SFDVKD.

The gene calls are TRBV4-3 and TRBJ1-1, with TRBD1 identical over 7 bases. The CDR3 runs 15 residues. Trimming took 5 bases from V and 6 from J; bases not matched to a gene: 12. CDR1 and CDR2 (germline): LGHNA, YSLEER. The CDR3 loop reads CASSAWDSVSAEAFF. The CDR3 nucleotides read TGCGCCAGCAGCGCCTGGGACAGCGTATCAGCTGAAGCTTTCTTT.

The chain uses TRBV7-2 and TRBJ2-7; D unresolved. Germline loops: CDR1 SGHTA, CDR2 FQGNSA. The ends were cut back, 1 base at V and 2 bases at J, with 9 bases in the middle. The CDR3 spans 14 residues. The CDR3 DNA reads as TGTGCCAGCAGCTTAGGGGGAAAGACCTACGAGCAGTACGTC. Encoded protein: CASSLGGKTYEQYV.

The chain uses TRBV5-3 and TRBJ2-1; tentative D call: TRBD2 (6 bases). TRBV5-3 is designated an ORF whose function remains uncertain. Trimming took 1 base from V and 3 from J, leaving 11 bases between them. The length of the CDR3 is 15 residues. CDR3 sequence reads: CARSLIWRDYNEQFF. DNA of the CDR3: TGTGCCAGAAGCTTGATATGGCGGGACTACAATGAGCAGTTCTTC.

The chain has TRBV4-1 and TRBJ1-4; no reliable D call. V shed 2 bases and J shed 0 bases, with 7 bases lying between them. This CDR3 comprises 15 residues. The V gene's germline CDR1 is MGHRA and CDR2 YSYEKL. CDR3: CASSQIGATNEKLFF. The CDR3 region has the DNA TGCGCCAGCAGCCAAATCGGAGCAACTAATGAAAAACTGTTTTTT.

This chain links TRBV12-3 or TRBV12-4 with TRBJ2-1; 10 bases fit TRBD1. This CDR3 has 16 amino acids. V lost 5 bases to trimming and J lost 3 bases; unmatched junction nucleotides: 7. CDR3 sequence reads: CASSPGTGEGYNEQFF. As DNA, the CDR3 is TGTGCCAGCAGTCCAGGGACAGGGGAAGGCTACAATGAGCAGTTCTTC.

The chain links TRBV7-9 to TRBJ1-2; TRBD1 matches 8 bases. Germline loops: CDR1 SEHNR, CDR2 FQNEAQ (reference sequence). The CDR3 spans 14 residues. The trim removed 4 bases at V and 4 bases at J, leaving 5 bases unmatched. The CDR3 loop reads CASSSTTGVYGYTF. Written as DNA, the CDR3 is TGTGCCAGCAGCTCTACGACAGGGGTCTATGGCTACACCTTC.